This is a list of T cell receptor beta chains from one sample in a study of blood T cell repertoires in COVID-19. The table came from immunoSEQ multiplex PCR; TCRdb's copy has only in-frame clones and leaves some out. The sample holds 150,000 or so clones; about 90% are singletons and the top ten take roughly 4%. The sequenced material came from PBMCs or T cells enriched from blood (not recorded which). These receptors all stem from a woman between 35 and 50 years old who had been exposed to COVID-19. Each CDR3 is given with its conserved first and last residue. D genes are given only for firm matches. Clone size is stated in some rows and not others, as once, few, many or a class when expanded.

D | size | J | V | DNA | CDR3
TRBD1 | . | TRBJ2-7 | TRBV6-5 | TGTGCCAGCAGTTTACGCGGGACAGGGTCCTCCGAGCAGTACTTC | CASSLRGTGSSEQYF
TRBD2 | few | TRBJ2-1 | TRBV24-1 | TGTGCCACCAGTGCCCTGGGCCTAGCGGGAGAAGAGGAGCAGTTCTTC | CATSALGLAGEEEQFF
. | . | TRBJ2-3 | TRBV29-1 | TGCAGCGTTGAAGATCTTCGAGATACGCAGTATTTT | CSVEDLRDTQYF
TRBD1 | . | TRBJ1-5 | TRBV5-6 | TGTGCCAGCAGCGGAGCTAGACAGGGCCAGCCCCAGCATTTT | CASSGARQGQPQHF
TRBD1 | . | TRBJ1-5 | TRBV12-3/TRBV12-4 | TGTGCCAGCAGTACAGGGGACCAGCCCCAGCATTTT | CASSTGDQPQHF
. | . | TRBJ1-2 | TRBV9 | TGTGCCAGCAGCCCAGGGTCCGGATATGGCTACACCTTC | CASSPGSGYGYTF
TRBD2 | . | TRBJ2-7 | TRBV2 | TGTGCCAGCACTAATCTAGCGGGATCTTACGAGCAGTACTTC | CASTNLAGSYEQYF
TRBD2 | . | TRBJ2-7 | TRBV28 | TGTGCCAGCAGTCCGACTAGCGTTCCCTACGAGCAGTACTTC | CASSPTSVPYEQYF
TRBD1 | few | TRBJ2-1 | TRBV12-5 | TGTGCTAGTGGTTTGGTAGGACAGGGTAGGAACTACAATGAGCAGTTCTTC | CASGLVGQGRNYNEQFF
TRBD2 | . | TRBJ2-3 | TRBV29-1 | TGCAGCGTTATACTAGCGGGGGCGGTCACAGATACGCAGTATTTT | CSVILAGAVTDTQYF
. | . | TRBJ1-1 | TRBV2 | . | CASSEVGGGAPFF
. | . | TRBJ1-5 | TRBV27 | TGTGCCAGCAGTTTAAGGAAAACTACAATACAGCCCCAGCATTTT | CASSLRKTTIQPQHF
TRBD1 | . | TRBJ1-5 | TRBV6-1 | TGTGCCAGCAGTGTTCCGACAGGGGTTTTCAATCAGCCCCAGCATTTT | CASSVPTGVFNQPQHF
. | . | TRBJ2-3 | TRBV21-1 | TGTGCCAGCAGCAACCCAGGACTAGCGGGACCCACAGATACGCAGTATTTT | CASSNPGLAGPTDTQYF
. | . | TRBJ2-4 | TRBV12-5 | TGTGCTAGTGGTCCGCCGGACAGATTAAGGGACATTCAGTACTTC | CASGPPDRLRDIQYF
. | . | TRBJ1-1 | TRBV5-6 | TGTGCCAGCAGCTTGGAATATCGGGCTGAAGCTTTCTTT | CASSLEYRAEAFF
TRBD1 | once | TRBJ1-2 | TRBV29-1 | TGCAGCGTCGTTCCAGGGGGCGCCGCCTATGGCTACACCTTC | CSVVPGGAAYGYTF
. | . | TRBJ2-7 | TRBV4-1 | TGCGCCAGCAGCCAAGAAGGCGGGATCTACGAGCAGTACTTC | CASSQEGGIYEQYF
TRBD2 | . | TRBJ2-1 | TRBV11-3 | TGTGCCAGCAGCTTGCGGGGGAGCTCCTACAATGAGCAGTTCTTC | CASSLRGSSYNEQFF
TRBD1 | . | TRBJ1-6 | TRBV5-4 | TGTGCCAGCAGCTTGGGTGGGACAGCCAATTCACCCCTCCACTTT | CASSLGGTANSPLHF
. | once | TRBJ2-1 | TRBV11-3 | TGTGCCAGCAGCTTAGCCGGAGGGGGCACAGATGAGCAGTTCTTC | CASSLAGGGTDEQFF
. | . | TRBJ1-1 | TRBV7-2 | TGTGCCAGCAGCCCAGGGAGGGGTGAAGCTTTCTTT | CASSPGRGEAFF
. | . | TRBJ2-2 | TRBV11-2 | TGTGCCAGCAGCCGCAGTTACACCGGGGAGCTGTTTTTT | CASSRSYTGELFF
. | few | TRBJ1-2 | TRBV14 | TGTGCCAGCTTGTCCGGGGATGATGGCTACACCTTC | CASLSGDDGYTF
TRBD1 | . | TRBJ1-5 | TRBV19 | TGTGCCAGTAGTACCCCTGGGGACAGGTCTGGGTCGAATCAGCCCCAGCATTTT | CASSTPGDRSGSNQPQHF
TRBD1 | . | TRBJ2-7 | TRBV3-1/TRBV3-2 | TGTGCCAGCAGCCAAGCAGCGGACAGGAACTCCTACGAGCAGTACTTC | CASSQAADRNSYEQYF
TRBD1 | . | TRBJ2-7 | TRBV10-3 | TGTGCCATCAGGGGGGACAGGGGGAACCACGAGCAGTACTTC | CAIRGDRGNHEQYF
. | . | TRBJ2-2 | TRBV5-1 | TGCGCCAGCAGCTCTGCGGGGGCCACCGGGGAGCTGTTTTTT | CASSSAGATGELFF
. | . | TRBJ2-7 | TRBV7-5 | TGTGCCAGAAGCCCGGGACAGGGCCACGAGCAGTACTTC | CARSPGQGHEQYF
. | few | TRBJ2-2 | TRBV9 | TGTGCCAGCAGGGACGGAGGGGCCGGGGAGCTGTTTTTT | CASRDGGAGELFF
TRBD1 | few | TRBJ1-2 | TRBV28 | TGTGCCAGCAGTCCCACAGGGGTGCGGGGCTACACCTTC | CASSPTGVRGYTF
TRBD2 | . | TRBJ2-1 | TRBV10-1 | TGCGCCAGCGCTCAGCGGACTAGCGGGATAGGTGAGCAGTTCTTC | CASAQRTSGIGEQFF
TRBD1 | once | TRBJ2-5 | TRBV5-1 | TGCGCCAGCAGCTTTAGTGACAGGGTAGAGAGGGAGACCCAGTACTTC | CASSFSDRVERETQYF
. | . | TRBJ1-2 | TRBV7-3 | TGTGCCAGCAGCTTAGACAGTAACTATGGCTACACCTTC | CASSLDSNYGYTF
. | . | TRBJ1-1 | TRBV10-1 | TGCGCCAGCAGTCTCCCTAGGAGGTGCACTGAAGCTTTTTTT | CASSLPRRCTEAFF
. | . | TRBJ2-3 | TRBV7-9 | TGTGCCAGCAGCCGTTCGGGGGCAGATACGCAGTATTTT | CASSRSGADTQYF
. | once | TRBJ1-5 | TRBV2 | TGTGCCAGCAGTGAAATACTTTTTCAGCCCCAGCATTTT | CASSEILFQPQHF
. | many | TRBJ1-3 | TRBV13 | TGTGCCAGCAGCTTCCCGGACAGCTCTGGAAACACCATATATTTT | CASSFPDSSGNTIYF
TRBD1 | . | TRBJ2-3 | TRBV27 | TGTGCCAGCAGTTGGACAGGAATAACAGATACGCAGTATTTT | CASSWTGITDTQYF
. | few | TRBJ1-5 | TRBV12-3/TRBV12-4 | TGTGCCAGCAGTCGACAGGAGAATCAGCCCCAGCATTTT | CASSRQENQPQHF
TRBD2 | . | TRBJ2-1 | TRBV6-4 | TGTGCCAGCAGTGAAGGAGCGGGAGAGATGGGTGAGCAGTTCTTC | CASSEGAGEMGEQFF
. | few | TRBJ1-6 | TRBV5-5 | TGTGCCAGCAGCTATAGGCCAGTAGCCGACTCCTATAATTCACCCCTCCACTTT | CASSYRPVADSYNSPLHF
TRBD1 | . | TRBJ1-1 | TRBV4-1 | TGCGCCAGCAGCCAAAAGGGACAGGGTCTCGAAGCTTTCTTT | CASSQKGQGLEAFF
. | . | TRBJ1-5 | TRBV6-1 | TGTGCCAGCAGTGATACAGTCAATCAGCCCCAGCATTTT | CASSDTVNQPQHF
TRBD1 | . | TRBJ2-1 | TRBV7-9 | TGTGCCAGCAGCTTCTTTTTCGGGACAGGGGGCAGTGAGCAGTTCTTC | CASSFFFGTGGSEQFF
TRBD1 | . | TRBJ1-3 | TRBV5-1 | TGCGCCAGCAGCTTGCTGGGGACAGGGGGAACCCTTCGAAACACCATATATTTT | CASSLLGTGGTLRNTIYF
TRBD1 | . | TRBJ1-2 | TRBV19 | TGTGCCAGCAGGACAGGAGCTAACTATGGCTACACCTTC | CASRTGANYGYTF
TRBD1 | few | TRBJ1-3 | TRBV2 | TGTGCCAGCAGAGCAGGGACAGAAAGAAACACCATATATTTT | CASRAGTERNTIYF